The T cell receptor (beta chain) under discussion was sequenced for a study of blood T cell repertoires in COVID-19. Looked up from germline, CDR1 is LGHDT and CDR2 is YNNKEL (reference sequence). There are 15 residues in the CDR3. V gave up 4 bases and J gave up 4 bases, with 16 bases separating them. The study assigned cohorts using participant-reported clinical history. TCRdb's copy holds only in-frame clones and misses some; the assay was immunoSEQ multiplex PCR. The repertoire holds some 400,000 clones, with about nine tenths as singletons. This TCR derives from a woman aged 40 to 50 who had been exposed to COVID-19. V and J are TRBV3-1 (or the pseudogene TRBV3-2) and TRBJ1-2, with D maybe TRBD1 (5 bases). Sequencing was done on a sample of PBMCs or T cells enriched from blood (not recorded which). The CDR3 is CASSPVGGSTYGYTF. CDR3 sequence (DNA): TGTGCCAGCAGCCCTGTTGGGGGGTCCACCTATGGCTACACCTTC.